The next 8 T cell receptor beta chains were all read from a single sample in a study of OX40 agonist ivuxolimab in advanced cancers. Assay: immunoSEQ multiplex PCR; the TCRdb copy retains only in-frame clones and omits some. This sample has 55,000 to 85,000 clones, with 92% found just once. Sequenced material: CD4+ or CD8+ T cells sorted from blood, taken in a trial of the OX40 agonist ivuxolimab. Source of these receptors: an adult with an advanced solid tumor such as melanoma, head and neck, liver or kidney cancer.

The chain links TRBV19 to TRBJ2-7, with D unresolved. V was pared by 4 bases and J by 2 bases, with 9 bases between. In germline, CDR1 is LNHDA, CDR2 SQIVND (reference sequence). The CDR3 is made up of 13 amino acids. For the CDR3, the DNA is TGTGCCAGTAGTAAGAGTACCCCCTACGAGCAGTACTTC. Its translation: CASSKSTPYEQYF.

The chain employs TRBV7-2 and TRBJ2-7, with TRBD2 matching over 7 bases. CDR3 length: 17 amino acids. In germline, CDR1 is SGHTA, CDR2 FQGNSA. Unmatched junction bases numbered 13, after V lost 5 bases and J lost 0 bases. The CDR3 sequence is CASSPSSGGSTSYEQYF. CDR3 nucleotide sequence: TGTGCCAGCAGCCCCAGTTCGGGGGGATCTACCTCCTACGAGCAGTACTTC.

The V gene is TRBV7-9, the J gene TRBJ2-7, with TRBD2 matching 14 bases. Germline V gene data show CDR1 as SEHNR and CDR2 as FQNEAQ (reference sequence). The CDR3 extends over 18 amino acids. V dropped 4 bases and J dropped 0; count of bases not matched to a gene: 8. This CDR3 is CASSSTSTSGGVSYEQYF. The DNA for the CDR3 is TGTGCCAGCAGCTCCACCTCGACTAGCGGGGGGGTCTCCTACGAGCAGTACTTC.

The CDR3 sequence is CASSFPPDQETQYF. Written as DNA, the CDR3 is TGTGCCAGCAGCTTTCCCCCGGACCAAGAGACCCAGTACTTC. V usage is TRBV11-2 and J usage is TRBJ2-5, with D uncertain. Germline loops: CDR1 SGHAT, CDR2 FQNNGV. The CDR3 covers 14 residues. V lost 3 bases and J lost 0, with 8 bases in between.

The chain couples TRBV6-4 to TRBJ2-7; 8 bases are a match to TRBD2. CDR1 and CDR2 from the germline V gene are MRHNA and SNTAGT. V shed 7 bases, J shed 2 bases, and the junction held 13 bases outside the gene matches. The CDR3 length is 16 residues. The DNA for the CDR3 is TGTGCCAGCATTCTTACCGTAGCGGGGTCTCCCTACGAGCAGTACTTC. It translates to CASILTVAGSPYEQYF.

CDR3 loop: CASGRVNEQFF. CDR3 coding DNA: TGTGCTAGTGGGCGGGTTAATGAGCAGTTCTTC. The chain has TRBV12-5 and TRBJ2-1, with TRBD2 as a possible D gene (5 bases). The CDR3 contains 11 residues. The V and J ends lost 6 bases and 7 bases respectively, with 7 bases between them. CDR1 is LGHNT and CDR2 is FRNRAP in the germline V gene.

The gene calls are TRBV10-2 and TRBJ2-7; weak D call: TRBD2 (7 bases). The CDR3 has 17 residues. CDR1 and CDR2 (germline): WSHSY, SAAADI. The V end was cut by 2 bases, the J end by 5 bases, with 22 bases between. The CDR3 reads CASSEGLPGNGGHEQYF. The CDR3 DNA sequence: TGCGCCAGCAGTGAGGGTCTCCCCGGAAACGGGGGGCACGAGCAGTACTTC.

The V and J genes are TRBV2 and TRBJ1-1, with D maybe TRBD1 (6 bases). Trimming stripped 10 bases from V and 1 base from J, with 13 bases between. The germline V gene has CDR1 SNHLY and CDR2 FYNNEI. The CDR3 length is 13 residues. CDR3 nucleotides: TGTGCCACCCTAGGGGGGACGAACACTGAAGCTTTCTTT. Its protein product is CATLGGTNTEAFF.